This T cell receptor (beta chain) was identified during a study of response to subunit inactivated influenza vaccine. Study-wide results and caveats: With each seasonal influenza vaccination, the authors suggested, few new T cells are recruited.

A word on this clonotype: The antigen is undetermined.

TCRdb recomputed calls from the RT-PCR reads with MiXCR, one row per CDR3 protein. The data hold 500,000 to 650,000 distinct CDR3 sequences, with under 9% observed a single time. The CDR3 has 15 residues. Germline V gene sequence: CDR1 DFQATT, CDR2 SNEGSKA (reference sequence). With V trimmed by 4 bases and J by 5 bases, 13 bases remained unmatched. This sequence was found in a man in his fifties or sixties who received an inactivated influenza vaccine. This sample comprised PBMCs from blood, obtained about 23 months after vaccination. V is TRBV20-1 and J is TRBJ2-5, with TRBD2 matching 7 bases. The CDR3 coding sequence is TGCAGTGCTACCCCCCGGGCCGGACTAGTGGAGACCCAGTACTTC. Its protein is CSATPRAGLVETQYF.